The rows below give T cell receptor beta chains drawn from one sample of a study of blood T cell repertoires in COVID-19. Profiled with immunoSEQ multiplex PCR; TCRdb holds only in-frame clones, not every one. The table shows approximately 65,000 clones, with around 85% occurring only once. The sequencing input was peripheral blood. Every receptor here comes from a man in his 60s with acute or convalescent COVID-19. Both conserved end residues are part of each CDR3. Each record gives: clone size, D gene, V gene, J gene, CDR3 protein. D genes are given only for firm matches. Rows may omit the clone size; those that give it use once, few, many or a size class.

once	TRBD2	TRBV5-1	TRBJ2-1	CASSSGTSRGEQFF
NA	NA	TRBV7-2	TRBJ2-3	CASSFRGALGTDTQYF
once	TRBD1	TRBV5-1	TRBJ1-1	CASSSDRGNTEAFF
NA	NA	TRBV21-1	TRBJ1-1	CASSKGGQGALNTEAFF
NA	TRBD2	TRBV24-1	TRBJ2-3	CATSDYSGSTDTQYF
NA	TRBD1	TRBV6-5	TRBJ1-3	CASSRDRAPGNTIYF
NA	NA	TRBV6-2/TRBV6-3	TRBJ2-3	CASSYPTDTQYF
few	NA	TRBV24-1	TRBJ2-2	CATSDFPGTGELFF
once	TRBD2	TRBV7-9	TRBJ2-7	CASRASGTPYEQYF
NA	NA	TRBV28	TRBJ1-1	CASSFGQGRRNTEAFF
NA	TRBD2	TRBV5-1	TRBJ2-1	CASSPSGRGRNEQFF
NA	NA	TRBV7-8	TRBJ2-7	CASSSGQWYEQYF
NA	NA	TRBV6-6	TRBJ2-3	CASSYSTRADTQYF
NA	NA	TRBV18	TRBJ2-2	CASSQLANTGELFF
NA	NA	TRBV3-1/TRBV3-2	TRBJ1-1	CASSQEWAQGAEAFF
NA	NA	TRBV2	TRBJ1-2	CASSEGVEGYTF
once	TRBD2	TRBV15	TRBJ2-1	CATKASGRGFYNEQFF
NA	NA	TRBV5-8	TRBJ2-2	CASSLEGLNTGELFF
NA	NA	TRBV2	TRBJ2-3	CASSIQGFTDTQYF
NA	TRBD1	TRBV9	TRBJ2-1	CASSSTGTGGNEQFF
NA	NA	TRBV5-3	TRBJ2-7	CARSPFYEQYF
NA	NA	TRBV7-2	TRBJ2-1	CASSLVAGTYNEQFF
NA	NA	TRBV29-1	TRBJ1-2	CSVGSQTAYGYTF
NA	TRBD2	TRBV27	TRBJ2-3	CASSSLRGLAGATDTQYF
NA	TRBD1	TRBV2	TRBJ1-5	CASSGTGGYQPQHF
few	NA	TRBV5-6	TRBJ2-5	CASSPPGGWETQYF
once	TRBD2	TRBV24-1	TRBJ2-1	CATSRETSVHEQFF
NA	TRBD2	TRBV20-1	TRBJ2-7	CSASPPGTSGGYYEQYF
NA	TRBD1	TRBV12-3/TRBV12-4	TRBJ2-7	CASNDRDYEQYF
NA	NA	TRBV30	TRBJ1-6	CAWSVFSSPLHF
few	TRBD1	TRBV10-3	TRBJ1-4	CASSRGTATNEKLFF
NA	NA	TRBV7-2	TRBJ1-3	CASSLVAGRGNTIYF
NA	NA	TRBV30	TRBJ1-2	CAWSVYRQLGANYGYTF
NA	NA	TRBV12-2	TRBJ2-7	CASRLSSGRPAYEQYF
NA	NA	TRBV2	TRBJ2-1	CASSLRPGAQLGEQFF
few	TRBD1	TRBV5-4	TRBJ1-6	CASSLPGQGSSPLHF
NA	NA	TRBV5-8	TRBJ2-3	CASSLDPGGRTDTQYF
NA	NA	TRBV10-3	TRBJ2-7	CAISAPEGEQYF
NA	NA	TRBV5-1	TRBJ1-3	CASSLTQGVGGNTIYF
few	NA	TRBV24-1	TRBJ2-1	CATSDLYNEQFF
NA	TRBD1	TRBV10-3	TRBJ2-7	CAIRGQGLYEQYF
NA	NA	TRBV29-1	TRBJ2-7	CSVAPQGYEQYF
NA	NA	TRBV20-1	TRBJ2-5	CSASMTGAETQYF
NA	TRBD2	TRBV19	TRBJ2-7	CASSLKYRTSGRASYEQYF
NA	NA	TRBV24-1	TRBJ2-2	CATQKTGNTGELFF
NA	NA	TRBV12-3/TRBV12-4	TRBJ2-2	CASSPLMELFF
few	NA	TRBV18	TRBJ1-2	CASSPEGEGYGYTF
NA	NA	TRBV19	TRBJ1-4	CASSMALGQPRREKLFF
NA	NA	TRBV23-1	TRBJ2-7	CASSPLFVEQYF
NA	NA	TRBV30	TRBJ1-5	CAWMGGQPQHF
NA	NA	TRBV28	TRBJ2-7	CASSLETRVGEQYF